These 19 T cell receptor beta chains were all obtained from the same sample, sequenced in a study of human T cells and chemical hapten exposure. Time point given: patch test 3, about 24 weeks after DPC sensitization. As to treatment: therapeutic diphenylcyclopropenone sensitization with weekly scalp DPC. MiXCR, applied by TCRdb to the RACE reads, yields one record per CDR3 protein. The data contain roughly 200,000 distinct CDR3 sequences, about 25% of them seen just once; the ten biggest clones take up roughly 2.3%. Material: whole blood, obtained in connection with sensitization to the hapten diphenylcyclopropenone (DPC). All receptors derive from a woman aged 40-49 years with alopecia areata. Some clones in this sample may be carry-over from other donors' samples.

This clonotype occurred a few times. The chain has TRBV7-9 and TRBJ1-5, with D uncertain. The CDR3 is 13 residues long. The V and J ends lost 2 bases and 3 bases respectively, with 5 bases between them. Germline assignment: CDR1 SEHNR and CDR2 FQNEAQ (reference sequence). CDR3 DNA sequence: TGTGCCAGCAGCTTACAGGCCAATCAGCCCCAGCATTTT. Translation: CASSLQANQPQHF.

This chain joins TRBV27 and TRBJ1-5; TRBD1 matches 7 bases. The ends lost 2 bases at V and 7 bases at J; junction bases unmatched: 5. The length of the CDR3 is 14 residues. Germline V gene sequence: CDR1 MNHEY, CDR2 SMNVEV (reference sequence). This chain's CDR3 is CASSLRDSLQPQHF. CDR3 DNA: TGTGCCAGCAGTTTAAGGGACAGTCTGCAGCCCCAGCATTTT.

The table lists this clonotype with a few counts. The chain combines TRBV4-1 with TRBJ2-2; TRBD2 might be the D (5 bases). Trimming removed 1 base at V and 4 bases at J, with 10 bases between. This CDR3 has 15 residues. Germline V lookup: CDR1 MGHRA, CDR2 YSYEKL. The CDR3 loop is CASSQASGLTGELFF. The CDR3 DNA reads TGCGCCAGCAGCCAAGCTTCCGGACTCACCGGGGAGCTGTTTTTT.

The chain combines TRBV20-1 with TRBJ2-2, with D uncertain. The CDR3 runs 14 residues. CDR1 is DFQATT, CDR2 SNEGSKA, per germline (reference sequence). V was shortened by 0 bases and J by 8 bases, with 13 bases between the two germline ends. DNA for the CDR3: TGCAGTGCTAGAGATCCTGGGATAACAGGGGAGCTGTTTTTT. It translates to CSARDPGITGELFF.

The rearrangement uses TRBV28 and TRBJ1-6, with D perhaps matching TRBD1 (5 bases). This CDR3 region has 15 residues. The germline V gene has CDR1 MDHEN and CDR2 SYDVKM. V was cut by 2 bases and J by 6 bases, with 11 bases left in between. CDR3 sequence: CASSLPGGGNSPLHF. As DNA, the CDR3 is TGTGCCAGCAGTTTACCTGGGGGTGGTAATTCACCCCTCCACTTT.

This clonotype occurred a few times. The rearrangement uses TRBV28 and TRBJ2-1; D remains unclear. Between the trimmed V and J ends, which lost 6 bases and 5 bases, there was a span of 14 bases. The CDR3 runs 14 residues. Germline lookup yields CDR1 MDHEN and CDR2 SYDVKM. The CDR3 coding sequence is TGTGCCAGCAGAACCCAGGCCCTCCACAATGAGCAGTTCTTC. Translating gives CASRTQALHNEQFF.

A few counts support this clonotype. The gene calls are TRBV27 and TRBJ1-3; D unclear. The ends were cut back, 6 bases at V and 4 bases at J, with 10 bases in the middle. Germline V gene sequence: CDR1 MNHEY, CDR2 SMNVEV (reference sequence). The CDR3 has 13 residues. CDR3 protein: CASRFQSGNTIYF. CDR3 DNA sequence: TGTGCCAGCAGATTCCAGTCAGGAAACACCATATATTTT.

The V call is TRBV7-9, the J call TRBJ2-1; D tentatively reads TRBD1 or TRBD2 (6 bases each). The V gene's germline CDR1 is SEHNR and CDR2 FQNEAQ (reference sequence). The ends were cut back, 10 bases at V and 2 bases at J, with 15 bases in the middle. CDR3 length equals 14 residues. The CDR3 loop is CATHRGGPYNEQFF. CDR3 coding DNA: TGTGCCACCCACCGTGGGGGGCCCTACAATGAGCAGTTCTTC.

Details on this clonotype: The limits of the CDR3 on the DNA are not certain, so only TCRdb's listed CDR3 is given. This chain uses TRBV7-2 with TRBJ2-1; the table's D call of TRBD2 was not tested on the DNA. Germline CDR1 is SGHTA and CDR2 is FQGNSA. The CDR3 sequence runs 15 residues, both termini included. CDR3: CASSFGSGVYNEQFF.

Worth noting for this clonotype: Germline is not matched at one junction end, which may reflect a read error. The CDR3 DNA reads TGTACCAGCTCACCACCGGAGCTAGGGTTGGAGACCCAGTACTTC. This gives the protein CTSSPPELGLETQYF. The chain links TRBV18 to TRBJ2-5, with D unresolved. CDR3 length equals 15 residues. CDR1 KGHSH and CDR2 LQKENI come from the germline V gene. Filled out from reference TRBV18 and TRBJ2-5, the complete variable domain reads NAGVMQNPRHLVRRRGQEARLRCSPMKGHSHVYWYRQLPEEGLKFMVYLQKENIIDESGMPKERFSAEFPKEGPSILRIQQVVRGDSAAYFCTSSPPELGLETQYFGPGTRLLVL.

This clonotype was recorded a few times. The chain employs TRBV28 and TRBJ2-7, with D maybe TRBD2 (5 bases). Germline CDR1 reads MDHEN; CDR2 reads SYDVKM. There are 13 residues in the CDR3. Deletions cut 5 bases from V and 2 bases from J, with 10 bases between. This chain's CDR3 is CASSRGSTYEQYF. CDR3 in DNA: TGTGCCAGCAGTAGAGGGTCCACCTACGAGCAGTACTTC. Looking up the rest from reference TRBV28 and TRBJ2-7 gives the full variable domain: DVKVTQSSRYLVKRTGEKVFLECVQDMDHENMFWYRQDPGLGLRLIYFSYDVKMKEKGDIPEGYSVSREKKERFSLILESASTNQTSMYLCASSRGSTYEQYFGPGTRLTVT.

The genes are TRBV6-5 and TRBJ2-2, with D perhaps matching TRBD1 (6 bases). The germline CDR1 and CDR2 sequences are MNHEY and SVGAGI. This CDR3 is built from 14 residues. The V end was cut by 6 bases, the J end by 5 bases, with 13 bases between. For the CDR3, the DNA is TGTGCCAGCAGACCCAGGGGAACGACCGGGGAGCTGTTTTTT. It encodes CASRPRGTTGELFF.

The chain employs TRBV29-1 and TRBJ1-1; D is undetermined. Trimming removed 4 bases at V and 1 base at J, with 10 bases between. CDR1 is SQVTM, CDR2 ANQGSEA, per germline. The CDR3 loop spans 13 amino acids. In DNA form, the CDR3 reads TGCAGCGTTGTTCGGCAGGCGAACACTGAAGCTTTCTTT. This gives the protein CSVVRQANTEAFF.

There are a few counts of this clonotype. The chain is built from TRBV29-1 and TRBJ1-1; D uncertain. CDR1 and CDR2 from the germline V gene are SQVTM and ANQGSEA. Trimming removed 4 bases from V and 0 bases from J, with 6 bases in between. This CDR3 is 12 amino acids long. This CDR3 is CSVVGMNTEAFF. The CDR3 coding sequence is TGCAGCGTTGTGGGCATGAACACTGAAGCTTTCTTT.

The rearrangement joins TRBV7-2 to TRBJ2-1; 9 bases are shared with TRBD1. Losses at the gene ends were 4 bases for V and 4 bases for J; bases not matched to a gene: 11. Germline V gene sequence: CDR1 SGHTA, CDR2 FQGNSA. The CDR3 totals 17 residues. The CDR3 bases are TGTGCCAGCAGCTGGCAGGGGACAGGGAATGTGTACAATGAGCAGTTCTTC. Protein sequence: CASSWQGTGNVYNEQFF. Using reference TRBV7-2 and TRBJ2-1 for the parts outside the CDR3, the full variable domain is GAGVSQSPSNKVTEKGKDVELRCDPISGHTALYWYRQSLGQGLEFLIYFQGNSAPDKSGLPSDRFSAERTGGSVSTLTIQRTQQEDSAVYLCASSWQGTGNVYNEQFFGPGTRLTVL.

This clonotype was observed a handful of times. The rearrangement joins TRBV24-1 to TRBJ2-2; D gene uncertain. The length of the CDR3 is 13 residues. V was clipped by 3 bases and J by 0 bases, with 1 base between them. Germline V gene sequence: CDR1 KGHDR, CDR2 SFDVKD. In DNA, the CDR3 is TGTGCCACCAGTGATACGAACACCGGGGAGCTGTTTTTT. Translation gives CATSDTNTGELFF.

The chain combines TRBV6-6 with TRBJ1-6; 11 bases are a match to TRBD1. V trimming: 7 bases; J trimming: 9 bases; junction bases outside the gene matches: 5. Germline loops: CDR1 MNHNY, CDR2 SVGAGI (reference sequence). This CDR3 contains 14 residues. The CDR3, as DNA: TGTGCCAGCATGGACAGGGGGCGGGTTTCACCCCTCCACTTT. Translating gives CASMDRGRVSPLHF.

V usage is TRBV18 and J usage is TRBJ2-7; TRBD1 agrees at 9 bases. The CDR3 runs 16 residues. Germline V gene sequence: CDR1 KGHSH, CDR2 LQKENI. V trimming: 5 bases; J trimming: 1 base; junction bases outside the gene matches: 9. The chain's CDR3 is CASSAEAGTGSYEQYF. The DNA of the CDR3 is TGTGCCAGCTCAGCTGAAGCCGGGACAGGGTCCTACGAGCAGTACTTC.

This clonotype was recorded a few times. This chain uses TRBV20-1 with TRBJ2-1; 10 positions match TRBD2. This CDR3 region has 14 residues. After removal of 6 bases from V and 7 bases from J, the junction contained 9 bases not matched to a gene. Germline V gene sequence: CDR1 DFQATT, CDR2 SNEGSKA (reference sequence). The CDR3 spells CSALRTSGLNEQFF. The CDR3 region has the DNA TGCAGTGCCCTTCGGACTAGCGGTTTAAATGAGCAGTTCTTC.